This T cell receptor (beta chain) came from a study of T cells in Graves' hyperthyroidism and ophthalmopathy. General study points: A model of 13 V-J features distinguished ophthalmopathy from stable hyperthyroidism. Blood also showed most of the thyroid clonotypes that were expanded above 0.001. Ophthalmopathy, as predicted by the model, came a median approximately 6.5 months after the prediction.

Authors of the study amplified TCR beta CDR3 regions from RNA transcripts. The HTBI primer set drove a first-round RT-PCR of the TCR CDR3. TCRdb passed the multiplex PCR reads through MiXCR, listing each CDR3 protein once. The data contain roughly 250,000 distinct CDR3 sequences, about 17% of them seen just once; the ten biggest clones take up around 30%. V shed 4 bases and J 7 bases; nucleotides not matched to a gene: 9. This CDR3 is 16 amino acids long. Per germline, CDR1 SGHAT and CDR2 FQNNGV. This clonotype was found many times. The antigen is unknown. V usage is TRBV11-2 and J usage is TRBJ2-1; 11 bases agree with TRBD2. The source of this sequence is a woman between 18 and 29 years old with Graves' ophthalmopathy. Sequencing was carried out using blood. The CDR3 sequence is CASSSFLAGGGNEQFF. DNA for the CDR3: TGTGCCAGCAGCTCGTTTCTAGCGGGGGGAGGGAATGAGCAGTTCTTC.